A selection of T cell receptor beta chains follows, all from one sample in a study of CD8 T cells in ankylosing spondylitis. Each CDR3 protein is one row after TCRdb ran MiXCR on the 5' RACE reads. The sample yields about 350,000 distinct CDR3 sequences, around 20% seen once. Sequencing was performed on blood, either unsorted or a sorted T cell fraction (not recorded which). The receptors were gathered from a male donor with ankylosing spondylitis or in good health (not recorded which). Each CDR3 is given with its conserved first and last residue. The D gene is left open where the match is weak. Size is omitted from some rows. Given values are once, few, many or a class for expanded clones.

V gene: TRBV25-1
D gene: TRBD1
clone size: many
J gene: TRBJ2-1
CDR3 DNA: TGTGCCAGCAGGGCGACAGGGAATAATGAGCAGTTCTTC
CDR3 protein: CASRATGNNEQFF

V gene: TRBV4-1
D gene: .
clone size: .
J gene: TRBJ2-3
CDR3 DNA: TGCGCCAGCAGCCAAGAGGGGCTAGCGGATACGCAGTATTTT
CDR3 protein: CASSQEGLADTQYF

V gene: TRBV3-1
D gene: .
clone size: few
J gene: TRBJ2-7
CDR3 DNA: TGTGCCAGCAGCCCCGGGGCGAACACTAACGAGCAGTACTTC
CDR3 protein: CASSPGANTNEQYF

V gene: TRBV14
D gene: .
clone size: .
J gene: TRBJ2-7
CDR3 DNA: TGTGCCAGCAGCCAAGATGACGGAACCTCCTACGAGCAGTACTTC
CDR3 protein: CASSQDDGTSYEQYF

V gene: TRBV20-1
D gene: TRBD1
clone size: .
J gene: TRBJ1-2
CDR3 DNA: TGCAGTGCTAGAGAAGGGACAGTCCCATCCTACATCTATGGCTACACCTTC
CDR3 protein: CSAREGTVPSYIYGYTF

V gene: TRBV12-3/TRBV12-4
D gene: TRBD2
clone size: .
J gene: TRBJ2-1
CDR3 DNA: TGTGCCAGCAGACAACTAGCGGGGGGCTCGGGAGAGCAGTTCTTC
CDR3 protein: CASRQLAGGSGEQFF

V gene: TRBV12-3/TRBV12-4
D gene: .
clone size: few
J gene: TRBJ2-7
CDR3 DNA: TGTGCCACCTGTGAAGAGCAGTACTTC
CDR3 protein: CATCEEQYF

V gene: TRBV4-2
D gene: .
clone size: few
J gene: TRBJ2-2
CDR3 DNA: TGTGCCAGCAGCCCCTTCTGGGCTGGTCCAGGGGAAAACACCGGGGAGCTGTTTTTT
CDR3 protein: CASSPFWAGPGENTGELFF

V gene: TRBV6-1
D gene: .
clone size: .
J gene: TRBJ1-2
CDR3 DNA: TGTGCCAGCAGCTTGGACCCCTTATATGGCTACACCTTC
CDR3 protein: CASSLDPLYGYTF

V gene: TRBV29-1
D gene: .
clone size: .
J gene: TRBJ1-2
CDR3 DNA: TGCAGCGTTGTTGTTCAGGGCGGCTATGGCTACACCTTC
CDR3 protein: CSVVVQGGYGYTF

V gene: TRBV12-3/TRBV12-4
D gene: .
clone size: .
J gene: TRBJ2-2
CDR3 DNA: TGTGCCAGCAGTTTTCCGGGGGTGACCGGGGAGCTGTTTTTT
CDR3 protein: CASSFPGVTGELFF

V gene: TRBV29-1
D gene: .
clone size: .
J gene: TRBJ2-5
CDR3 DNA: TGCAGCGTTGAAGATGCCTCGTCAGAGCAAGAGACCCAGTACTTC
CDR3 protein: CSVEDASSEQETQYF

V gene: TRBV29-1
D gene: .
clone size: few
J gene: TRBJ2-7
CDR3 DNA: TGCAGCGCCACCCGGGACGCATCCTACGAGCAGTACTTC
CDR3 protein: CSATRDASYEQYF

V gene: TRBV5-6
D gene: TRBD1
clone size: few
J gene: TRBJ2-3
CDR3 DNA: TGTGCCAGCAGCAAAGGGACAGGGGGGTGGAAAGATACGCAGTATTTT
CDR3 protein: CASSKGTGGWKDTQYF

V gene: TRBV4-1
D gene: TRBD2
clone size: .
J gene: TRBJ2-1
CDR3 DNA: TGCGCCAGCAGCCAAGGACTAGCGGGGATATACAATGAGCAGTTCTTC
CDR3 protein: CASSQGLAGIYNEQFF

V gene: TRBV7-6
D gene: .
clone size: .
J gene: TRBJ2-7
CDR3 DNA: TGTGCCAGCAGCTTAGTGGTGGGTAGGGCCCACGAGCAGTACTTC
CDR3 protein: CASSLVVGRAHEQYF

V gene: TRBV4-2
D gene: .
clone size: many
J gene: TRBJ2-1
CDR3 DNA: TGTGCCAGCAGCCAGGGGTATGAGCAGTTCTTC
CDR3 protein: CASSQGYEQFF

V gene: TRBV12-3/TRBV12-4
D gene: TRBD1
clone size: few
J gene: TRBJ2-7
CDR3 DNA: TGTGCCAGCAGTAACAGGGGCTACGAGCAGTACTTC
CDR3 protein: CASSNRGYEQYF